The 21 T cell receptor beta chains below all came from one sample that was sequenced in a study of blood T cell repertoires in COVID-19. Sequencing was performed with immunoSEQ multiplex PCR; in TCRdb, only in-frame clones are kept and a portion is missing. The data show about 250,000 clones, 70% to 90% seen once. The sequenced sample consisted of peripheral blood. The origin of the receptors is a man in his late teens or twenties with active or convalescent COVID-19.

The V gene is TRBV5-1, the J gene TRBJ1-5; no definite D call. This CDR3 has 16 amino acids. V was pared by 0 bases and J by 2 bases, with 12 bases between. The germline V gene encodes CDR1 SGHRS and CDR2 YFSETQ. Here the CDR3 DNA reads TGCGCCAGCAGCTTGGGAGTAGATGGAGGCAATCAGCCCCAGCATTTT. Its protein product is CASSLGVDGGNQPQHF.

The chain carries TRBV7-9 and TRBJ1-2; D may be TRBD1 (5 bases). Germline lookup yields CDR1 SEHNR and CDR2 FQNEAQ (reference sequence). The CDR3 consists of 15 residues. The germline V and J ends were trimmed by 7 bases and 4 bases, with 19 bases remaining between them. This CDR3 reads CASIPAGRLLYGYTF. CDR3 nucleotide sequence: TGTGCCAGCATCCCGGCGGGGCGGCTACTCTATGGCTACACCTTC.

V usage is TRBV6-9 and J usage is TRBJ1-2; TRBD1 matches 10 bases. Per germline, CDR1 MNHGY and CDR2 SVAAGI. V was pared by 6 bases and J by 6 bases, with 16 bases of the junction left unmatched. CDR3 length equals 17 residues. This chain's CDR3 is CASRTGDRDRGRNGYTF. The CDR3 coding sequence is TGTGCCAGCAGAACCGGAGACCGGGACAGGGGACGGAATGGCTACACCTTC.

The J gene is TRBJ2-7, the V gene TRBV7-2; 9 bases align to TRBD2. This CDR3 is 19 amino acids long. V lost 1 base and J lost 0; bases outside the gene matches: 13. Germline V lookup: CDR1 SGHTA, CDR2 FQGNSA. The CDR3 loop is CASSLVPQLGLASSYEQYF. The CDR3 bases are TGTGCCAGCAGCTTAGTCCCACAACTCGGACTAGCGAGCTCCTACGAGCAGTACTTC. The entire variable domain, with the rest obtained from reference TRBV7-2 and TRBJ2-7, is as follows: GAGVSQSPSNKVTEKGKDVELRCDPISGHTALYWYRQSLGQGLEFLIYFQGNSAPDKSGLPSDRFSAERTGGSVSTLTIQRTQQEDSAVYLCASSLVPQLGLASSYEQYFGPGTRLTVT.

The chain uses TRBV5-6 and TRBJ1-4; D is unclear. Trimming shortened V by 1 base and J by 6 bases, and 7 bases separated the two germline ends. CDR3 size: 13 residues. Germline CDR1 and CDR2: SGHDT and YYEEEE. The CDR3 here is CASSLIVDEKLFF. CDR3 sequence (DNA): TGTGCCAGCAGCTTGATAGTGGATGAAAAACTGTTTTTT. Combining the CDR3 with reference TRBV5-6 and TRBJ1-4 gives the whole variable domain DAGVTQSPTHLIKTRGQQVTLRCSPKSGHDTVSWYQQALGQGPQFIFQYYEEEERQRGNFPDRFSGHQFPNYSSELNVNALLLGDSALYLCASSLIVDEKLFFGSGTQLSVL.

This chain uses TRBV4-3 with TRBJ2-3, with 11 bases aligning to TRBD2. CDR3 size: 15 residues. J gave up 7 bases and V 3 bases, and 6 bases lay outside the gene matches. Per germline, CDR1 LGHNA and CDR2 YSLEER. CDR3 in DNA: TGCGCCAGCAGCCAGCTAGCGGGGGGTTTAAATACGCAGTATTTT. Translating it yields CASSQLAGGLNTQYF.

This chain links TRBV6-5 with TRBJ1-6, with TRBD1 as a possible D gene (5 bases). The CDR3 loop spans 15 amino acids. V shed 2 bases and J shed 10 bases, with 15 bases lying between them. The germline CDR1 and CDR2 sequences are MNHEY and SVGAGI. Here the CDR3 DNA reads TGTGCCAGCAGTTACGCAGGGAAACCTACCTCACCCCTCCACTTT. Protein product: CASSYAGKPTSPLHF.

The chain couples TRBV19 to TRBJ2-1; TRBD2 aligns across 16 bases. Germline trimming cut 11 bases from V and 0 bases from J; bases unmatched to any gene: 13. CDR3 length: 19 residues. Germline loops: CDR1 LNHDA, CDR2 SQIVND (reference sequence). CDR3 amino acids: CAVRPGGTSGGGSYNEQFF. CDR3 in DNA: TGTGCCGTGCGACCCGGCGGGACTAGCGGGGGGGGCTCCTACAATGAGCAGTTCTTC.

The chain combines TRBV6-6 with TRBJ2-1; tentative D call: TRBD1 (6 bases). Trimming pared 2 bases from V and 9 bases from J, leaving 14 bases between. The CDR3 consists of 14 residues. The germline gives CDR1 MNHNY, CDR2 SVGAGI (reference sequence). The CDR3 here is CASSYSQQGSEQFF. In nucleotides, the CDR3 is TGTGCCAGCAGTTACAGTCAACAGGGAAGTGAGCAGTTCTTC.

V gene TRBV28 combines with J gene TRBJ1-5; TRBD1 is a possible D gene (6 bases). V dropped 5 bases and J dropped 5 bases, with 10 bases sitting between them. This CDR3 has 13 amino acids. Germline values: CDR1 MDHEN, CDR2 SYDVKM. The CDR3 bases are TGTGCCAGCAGTCTACAGGGTTATCAGCCCCAGCATTTT. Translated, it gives CASSLQGYQPQHF.

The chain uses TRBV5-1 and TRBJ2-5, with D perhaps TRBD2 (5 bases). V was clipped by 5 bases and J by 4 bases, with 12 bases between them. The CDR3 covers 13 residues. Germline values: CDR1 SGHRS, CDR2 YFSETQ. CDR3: CASSRGGGETQYF. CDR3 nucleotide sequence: TGCGCCAGCAGTCGGGGTGGCGGAGAGACCCAGTACTTC.

CDR3 DNA sequence: TGTGCCAGCAGGCCCGACAGGGGAAGGGACACTGAAGCTTTCTTT. Protein: CASRPDRGRDTEAFF. The chain employs TRBV6-4 and TRBJ1-1; the match to TRBD1 covers 8 bases. Looked up from germline, CDR1 is MRHNA and CDR2 is SNTAGT. CDR3 length: 15 residues. Germline trimming cut 6 bases from V and 3 bases from J; bases unmatched to any gene: 9.

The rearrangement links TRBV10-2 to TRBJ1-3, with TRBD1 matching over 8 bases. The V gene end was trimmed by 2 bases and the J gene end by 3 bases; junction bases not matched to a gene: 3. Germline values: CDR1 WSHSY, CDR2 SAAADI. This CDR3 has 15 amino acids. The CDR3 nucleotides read TGCGCCAGCAGTGAGCCAGGACAGGGTGGAAACACCATATATTTT. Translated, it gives CASSEPGQGGNTIYF.

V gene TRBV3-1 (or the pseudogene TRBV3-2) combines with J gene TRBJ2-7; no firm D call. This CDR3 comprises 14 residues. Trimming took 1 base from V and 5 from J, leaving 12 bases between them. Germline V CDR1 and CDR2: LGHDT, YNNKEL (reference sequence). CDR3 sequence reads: CASSQGVRSNEQYF. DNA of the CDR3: TGTGCCAGCAGCCAAGGGGTGAGGTCCAACGAGCAGTACTTC.

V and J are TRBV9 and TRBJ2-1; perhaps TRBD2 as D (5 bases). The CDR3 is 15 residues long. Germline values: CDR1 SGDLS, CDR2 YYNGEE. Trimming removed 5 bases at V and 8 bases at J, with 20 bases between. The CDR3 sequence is CASSDINEGRDEQFF. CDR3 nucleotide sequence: TGTGCCAGCAGTGATATTAATGAGGGCCGCGATGAGCAGTTCTTC.

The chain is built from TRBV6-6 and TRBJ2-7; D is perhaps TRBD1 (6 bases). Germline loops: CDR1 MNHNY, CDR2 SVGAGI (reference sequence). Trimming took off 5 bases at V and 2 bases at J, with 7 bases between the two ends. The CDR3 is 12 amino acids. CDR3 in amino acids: CASSRGTYEQYF. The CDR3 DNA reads TGTGCCAGCAGTAGGGGGACCTACGAGCAGTACTTC.

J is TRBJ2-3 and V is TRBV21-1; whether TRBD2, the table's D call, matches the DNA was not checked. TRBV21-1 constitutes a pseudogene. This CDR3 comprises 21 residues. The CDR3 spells CASSSELPGLAGVGGTDTQYF. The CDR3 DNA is TGTGCCAGCAGCAGCGAACTACCGGGACTAGCGGGAGTAGGAGGCACAGATACGCAGTATTTT.

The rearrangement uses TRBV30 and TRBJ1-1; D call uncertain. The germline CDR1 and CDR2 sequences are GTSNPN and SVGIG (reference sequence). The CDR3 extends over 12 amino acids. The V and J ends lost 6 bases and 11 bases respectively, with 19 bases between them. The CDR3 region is CACHAGSSLAFF. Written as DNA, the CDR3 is TGTGCCTGTCATGCCGGTTCGAGCTTGGCTTTCTTT.

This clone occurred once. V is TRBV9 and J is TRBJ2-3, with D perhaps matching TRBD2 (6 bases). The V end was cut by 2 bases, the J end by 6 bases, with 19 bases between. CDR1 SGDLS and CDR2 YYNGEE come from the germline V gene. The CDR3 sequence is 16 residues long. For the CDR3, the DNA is TGTGCCAGCAGCGTGGGCGGAGGGGCCTCGGCGGATACGCAGTATTTT. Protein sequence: CASSVGGGASADTQYF.

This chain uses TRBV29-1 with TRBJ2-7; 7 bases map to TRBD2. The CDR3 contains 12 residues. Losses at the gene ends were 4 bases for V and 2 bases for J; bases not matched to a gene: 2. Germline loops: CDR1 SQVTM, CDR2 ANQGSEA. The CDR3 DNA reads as TGCAGCGTTGCTAGCGGCGCCTACGAGCAGTACTTC. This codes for CSVASGAYEQYF.

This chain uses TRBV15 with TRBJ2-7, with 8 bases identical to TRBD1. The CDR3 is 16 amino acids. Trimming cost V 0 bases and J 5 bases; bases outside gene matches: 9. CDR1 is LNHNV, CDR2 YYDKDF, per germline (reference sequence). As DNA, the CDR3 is TGTGCCACCAGCAGAGAATTGGGCAGGGGGCAGGACGAGCAGTACTTC. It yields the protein CATSRELGRGQDEQYF.